The T cell receptor (beta chain) described here comes from a study of beta chain features in type 1 diabetes. V lost 5 bases and J lost 10; bases outside the gene matches: 5. The CDR3 has 13 residues. Germline CDR1 reads MNHEY; CDR2 reads SMNVEV (reference sequence). Whole-study results and caveats: Patients with Type 1 diabetes showed moderately but significantly shorter TCRB CDR3s in all four CD4+ subsets. Insertions at VDJ junctions were less frequent in type 1 diabetes patients. These patients also deleted more nucleotides at the same junctions.

This clone has only a few counts. Its antigen is as yet unknown. Expressed TCRB transcripts got sequenced, as all isolated RNA was reverse transcribed. TCRdb's table, derived via immunoSEQ multiplex PCR, lists solely in-frame clones and lacks some. The sample comprises hundreds of thousands of clones, over 12% of which are singletons, and just under 0.04% rests with the top ten. Each sorted population was over 98% pure. The source is a man younger than 35 with type 1 diabetes. J is TRBJ2-1 and V is TRBV27; 10 bases are shared with TRBD2. Sequenced input: naive CD4+ T cells from blood. CDR3 sequence: CASSLWTSGEQFF. Written as DNA, the CDR3 is TGTGCCAGCAGTCTCTGGACTAGCGGAGAGCAGTTCTTC.